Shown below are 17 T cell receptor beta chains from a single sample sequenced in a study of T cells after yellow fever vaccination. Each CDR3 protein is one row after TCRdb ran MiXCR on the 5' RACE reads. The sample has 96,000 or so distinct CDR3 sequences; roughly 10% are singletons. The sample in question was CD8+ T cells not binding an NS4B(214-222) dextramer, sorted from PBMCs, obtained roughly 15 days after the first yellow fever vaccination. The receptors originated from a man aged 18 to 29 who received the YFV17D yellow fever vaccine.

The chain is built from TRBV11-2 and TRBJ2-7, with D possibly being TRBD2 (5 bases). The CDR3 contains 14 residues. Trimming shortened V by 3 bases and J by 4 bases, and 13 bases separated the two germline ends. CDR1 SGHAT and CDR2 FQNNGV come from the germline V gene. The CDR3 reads CASSLPGNHYEQYF. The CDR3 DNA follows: TGTGCCAGCAGCTTGCCGGGAAACCATTACGAGCAGTACTTC.

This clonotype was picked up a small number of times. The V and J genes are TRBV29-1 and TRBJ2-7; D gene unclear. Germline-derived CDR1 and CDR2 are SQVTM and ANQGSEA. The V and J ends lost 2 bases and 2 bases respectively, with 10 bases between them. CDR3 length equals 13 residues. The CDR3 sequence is CSVENTRTYEQYF. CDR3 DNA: TGCAGCGTTGAAAACACCCGGACCTACGAGCAGTACTTC.

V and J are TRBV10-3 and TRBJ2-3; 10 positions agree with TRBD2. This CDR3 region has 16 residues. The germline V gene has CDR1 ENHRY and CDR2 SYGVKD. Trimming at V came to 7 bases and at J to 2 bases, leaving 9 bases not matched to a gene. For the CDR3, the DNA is TGTGCCATCAAGGAGTCTAGCGGGGGATTCACAGATACGCAGTATTTT. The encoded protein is CAIKESSGGFTDTQYF.

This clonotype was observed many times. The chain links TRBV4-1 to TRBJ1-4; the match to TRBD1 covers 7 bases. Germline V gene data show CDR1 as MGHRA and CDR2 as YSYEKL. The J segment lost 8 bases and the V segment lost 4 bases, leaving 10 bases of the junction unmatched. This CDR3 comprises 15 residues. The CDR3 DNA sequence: TGCGCCAGCAGCCCACTAGGGCAGGGGGTCGAAAAACTGTTTTTT. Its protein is CASSPLGQGVEKLFF.

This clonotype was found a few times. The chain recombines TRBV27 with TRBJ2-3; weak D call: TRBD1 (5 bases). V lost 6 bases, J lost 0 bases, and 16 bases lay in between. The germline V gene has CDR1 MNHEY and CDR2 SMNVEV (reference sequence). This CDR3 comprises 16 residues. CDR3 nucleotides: TGTGCCAGCAGCCTAAAGTCAGGGATTAGCACAGATACGCAGTATTTT. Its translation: CASSLKSGISTDTQYF.

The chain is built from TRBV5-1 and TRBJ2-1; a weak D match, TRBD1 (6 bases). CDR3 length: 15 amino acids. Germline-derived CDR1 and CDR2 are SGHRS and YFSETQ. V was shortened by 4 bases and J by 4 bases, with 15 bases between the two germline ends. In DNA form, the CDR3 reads TGCGCCAGCAGCGCCAAGGACAGAGCATACAATGAGCAGTTCTTC. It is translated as CASSAKDRAYNEQFF.

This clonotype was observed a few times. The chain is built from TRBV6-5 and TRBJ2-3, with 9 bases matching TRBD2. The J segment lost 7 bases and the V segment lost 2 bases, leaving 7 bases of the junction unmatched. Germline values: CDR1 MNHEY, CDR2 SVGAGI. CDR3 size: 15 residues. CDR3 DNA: TGTGCCAGCAGTTACAGCGCGGGGGGGGCCAATACGCAGTATTTT. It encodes CASSYSAGGANTQYF.

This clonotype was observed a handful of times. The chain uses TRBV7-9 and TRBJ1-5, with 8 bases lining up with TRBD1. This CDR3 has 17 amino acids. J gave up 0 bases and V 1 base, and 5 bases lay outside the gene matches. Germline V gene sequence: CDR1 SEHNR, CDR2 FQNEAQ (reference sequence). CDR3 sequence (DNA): TGTGCCAGCAGCTTAGGGGGGACAGGTTATAGCAATCAGCCCCAGCATTTT. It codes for CASSLGGTGYSNQPQHF.

For the CDR3, the DNA is TGTGCCAGCAGCTTAGTACTCCCGGACCCCTATGGCTACACCTTC. Its translation: CASSLVLPDPYGYTF. The chain carries TRBV7-9 and TRBJ1-2; D unclear. Between the trimmed V and J ends, which lost 1 base and 4 bases, there was a span of 13 bases. The CDR3 extends over 15 amino acids. Germline V lookup: CDR1 SEHNR, CDR2 FQNEAQ (reference sequence).

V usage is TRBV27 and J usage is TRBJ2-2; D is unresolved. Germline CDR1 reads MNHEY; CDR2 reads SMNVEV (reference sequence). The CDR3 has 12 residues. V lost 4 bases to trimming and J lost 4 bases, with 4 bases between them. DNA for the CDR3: TGTGCCAGCAGTTACGCCACCGGGGAGCTGTTTTTT. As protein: CASSYATGELFF.

The CDR3 region is CSVLGTSGGNTGELFF. CDR3 DNA sequence: TGCAGTGTCCTAGGCACTAGCGGGGGGAACACCGGGGAGCTGTTTTTT. This chain connects TRBV20-1 to TRBJ2-2; 11 bases are shared with TRBD2. Trimming took 7 bases from V and 1 from J; bases not matched to a gene: 8. The CDR3 sequence is 16 residues long. Germline CDR1 and CDR2: DFQATT and SNEGSKA (reference sequence).

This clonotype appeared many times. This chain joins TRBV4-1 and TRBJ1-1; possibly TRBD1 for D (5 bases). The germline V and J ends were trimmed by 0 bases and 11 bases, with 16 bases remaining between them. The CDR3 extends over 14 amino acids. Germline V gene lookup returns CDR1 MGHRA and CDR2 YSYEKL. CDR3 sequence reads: CASSQDGGRGRAFF. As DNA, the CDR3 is TGCGCCAGCAGCCAAGATGGGGGGAGAGGGAGGGCTTTCTTT.

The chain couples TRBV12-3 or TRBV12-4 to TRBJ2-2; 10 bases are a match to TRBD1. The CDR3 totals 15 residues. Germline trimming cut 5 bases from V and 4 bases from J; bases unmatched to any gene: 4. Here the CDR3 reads CASSTRQGATGELFF. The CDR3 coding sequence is TGTGCCAGCAGTACAAGACAGGGGGCCACCGGGGAGCTGTTTTTT.

CDR3 residues: CATSGGGAWEQFF. DNA of the CDR3: TGTGCCACCTCTGGCGGGGGGGCCTGGGAGCAGTTCTTC. J is TRBJ2-1 and V is TRBV15; the match to TRBD2 covers 9 bases. V was pared by 8 bases and J by 10 bases, with 9 bases of the junction left unmatched. This CDR3 has 13 amino acids. Germline V CDR1 and CDR2: LNHNV, YYDKDF (reference sequence). Based on the CDR3 plus reference TRBV15 and TRBJ2-1, the full variable domain is DAMVIQNPRYQVTQFGKPVTLSCSQTLNHNVMYWYQQKSSQAPKLLFHYYDKDFNNEADTPDNFQSRRPNTSFCFLDIRSPGLGDTAMYLCATSGGGAWEQFFGPGTRLTVL.

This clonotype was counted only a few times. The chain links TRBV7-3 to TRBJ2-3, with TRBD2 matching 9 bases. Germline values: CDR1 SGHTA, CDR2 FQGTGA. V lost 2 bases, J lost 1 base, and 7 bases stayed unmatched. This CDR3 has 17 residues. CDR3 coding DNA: TGTGCCAGCAGCTTAGGTTTGGCTAGCGGGGGCACAGATACGCAGTATTTT. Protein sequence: CASSLGLASGGTDTQYF.

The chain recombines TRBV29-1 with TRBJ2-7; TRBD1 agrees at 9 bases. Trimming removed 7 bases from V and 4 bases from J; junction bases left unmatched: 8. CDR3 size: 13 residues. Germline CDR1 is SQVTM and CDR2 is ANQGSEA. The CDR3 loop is CSACGTGRYEQYV. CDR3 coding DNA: TGCAGCGCGTGCGGGACAGGGCGTTACGAGCAGTACGTC.

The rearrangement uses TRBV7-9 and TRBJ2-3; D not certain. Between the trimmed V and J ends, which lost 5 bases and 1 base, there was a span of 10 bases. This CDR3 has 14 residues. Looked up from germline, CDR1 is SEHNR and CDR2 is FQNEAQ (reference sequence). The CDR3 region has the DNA TGTGCCAGCAGCCTCGAAAGGGGCACAGATACGCAGTATTTT. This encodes CASSLERGTDTQYF.